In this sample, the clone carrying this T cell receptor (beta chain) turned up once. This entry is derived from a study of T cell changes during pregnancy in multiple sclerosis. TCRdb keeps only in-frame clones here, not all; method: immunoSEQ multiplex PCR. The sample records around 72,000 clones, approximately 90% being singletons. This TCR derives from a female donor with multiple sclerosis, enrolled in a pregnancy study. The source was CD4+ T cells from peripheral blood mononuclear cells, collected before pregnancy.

The CDR3 protein is CASSLAAGAWVSYEQYF. The CDR3 bases are TGTGCCAGCAGCTTAGCGGCGGGAGCCTGGGTTTCCTACGAGCAGTACTTC. The V call is TRBV11-3, the J call TRBJ2-7; 7 bases are shared with TRBD2. CDR3 length: 17 amino acids. V was pared by 1 base and J by 1 base, with 10 bases of the junction left unmatched. Per the germline V gene, CDR1 is SGHNT and CDR2 is YENEEA.